These T cell receptor beta chains were read from a single sample in a study of T-cell memory formation after mild COVID-19. Each CDR3 protein is one row after TCRdb ran MiXCR on the 5' RACE reads. The table lists around 130,000 distinct CDR3 sequences, less than 6.5% of them singletons, with around 2% in the top ten. The sequencing input was PBMCs or a T cell subset sorted from them (not recorded which). These receptors all come from an adult woman who had mild COVID-19 (a few samples of this study predate the infection). Cell type and time point are not known. Both conserved end residues are part of each CDR3. The D gene is left open where the match is weak. Not every row has a clone size; where given, it reads once, few, many or a size class.

J gene | clone size | D gene | V gene | CDR3 protein | CDR3 DNA
TRBJ2-1 | few | TRBD2 | TRBV5-1 | CASSRSGGGQFTYNEQFF | TGCGCCAGCAGCCGCAGCGGGGGTGGACAGTTCACCTACAATGAGCAGTTCTTC
TRBJ2-7 | many | TRBD1 | TRBV12-3/TRBV12-4 | CASSFPGQASYEQYF | TGTGCCAGCAGTTTTCCGGGACAGGCTTCCTACGAGCAGTACTTC
TRBJ1-1 | many | NA | TRBV20-1 | CSAPGHRPTEAFF | TGCAGTGCTCCGGGACACCGGCCGACTGAAGCTTTCTTT
TRBJ2-1 | few | TRBD2 | TRBV10-3 | CAISGASGSHNEQFF | TGTGCCATCAGTGGGGCTAGCGGATCCCACAATGAGCAGTTCTTC
TRBJ2-3 | NA | NA | TRBV27 | CASSLFSGGDTQYF | TGTGCCAGCAGTTTATTCTCAGGCGGAGATACGCAGTATTTT
TRBJ1-2 | few | NA | TRBV6-1 | CASSDPMGVYGYTF | TGTGCCAGCAGTGATCCTATGGGGGTCTATGGCTACACCTTC
TRBJ2-3 | few | NA | TRBV9 | CASSVAYSTDTQYF | TGTGCCAGCAGCGTAGCCTACAGCACAGATACGCAGTATTTT
TRBJ2-1 | many | TRBD1 | TRBV20-1 | CSAKLDRAVSNEQFF | TGCAGTGCTAAGTTAGACAGGGCTGTTTCGAATGAGCAGTTCTTC
TRBJ2-3 | few | NA | TRBV5-1 | CASSLAGTRGDTQYF | TGCGCCAGCAGCTTGGCCGGGACTCGAGGTGATACGCAGTATTTT
TRBJ2-7 | NA | NA | TRBV9 | CASSLDNRGGGEQYF | TGTGCCAGCAGCCTTGATAACAGGGGCGGGGGCGAGCAGTACTTC
TRBJ2-7 | few | NA | TRBV15 | CATSSRKEGWDEQYF | TGTGCCACCAGCAGCCGCAAGGAGGGCTGGGACGAGCAGTACTTC
TRBJ1-2 | few | NA | TRBV3-1 | CASSLYGGNYGYTF | TGTGCCAGCAGCCTCTACGGAGGTAACTATGGCTACACCTTC
TRBJ2-2 | many | NA | TRBV29-1 | CSVEERNTGELFF | TGCAGCGTAGAAGAGCGGAACACCGGGGAGCTGTTTTTT
TRBJ1-2 | many | TRBD1 | TRBV12-3/TRBV12-4 | CASSSGGGGYTF | TGTGCCAGCAGTTCAGGGGGCGGTGGCTACACCTTC
TRBJ2-1 | few | TRBD2 | TRBV7-2 | CASSPFGAQAGGNEQFF | TGTGCCAGCAGTCCTTTCGGGGCCCAAGCGGGAGGGAATGAGCAGTTCTTC
TRBJ1-5 | NA | NA | TRBV4-1 | CASSQDKGQPQHF | TGCGCCAGCAGCCAAGATAAAGGTCAGCCCCAGCATTTT
TRBJ2-5 | NA | NA | TRBV7-9 | CASSLSSLGRRGEETQYF | TGTGCCAGCAGCTTAAGCTCCTTGGGACGGAGGGGAGAAGAGACCCAGTACTTC
TRBJ2-7 | NA | TRBD2 | TRBV16 | CASSQGASGSYEQYF | TGTGCCAGCAGCCAAGGCGCTAGCGGGTCCTACGAGCAGTACTTC
TRBJ2-5 | few | TRBD2 | TRBV29-1 | CSVGGGGQETQYF | TGCAGCGTTGGTGGCGGGGGCCAAGAGACCCAGTACTTC
TRBJ2-5 | few | NA | TRBV2 | CASRDSRPAQYF | TGTGCCAGCAGGGACAGCCGCCCGGCCCAGTACTTC
TRBJ2-5 | many | NA | TRBV5-1 | CASSLSGGETQYF | TGCGCCAGCAGCTTGTCCGGAGGAGAGACCCAGTACTTC
TRBJ1-5 | many | NA | TRBV10-3 | CAISEAGGNQPQHF | TGTGCCATCAGTGAGGCAGGGGGCAATCAGCCCCAGCATTTT
TRBJ1-2 | many | TRBD1 | TRBV7-2 | CASSGQPDRAAGYTF | TGTGCCAGCAGCGGGCAGCCCGACAGGGCTGCTGGCTACACCTTC
TRBJ2-3 | few | NA | TRBV7-3 | CASSLMGTRTDTQYF | TGTGCCAGCAGCTTAATGGGAACTCGCACAGATACGCAGTATTTT
TRBJ1-1 | few | NA | TRBV29-1 | CSVVLGTWNTEAFF | TGCAGCGTTGTATTGGGGACGTGGAACACTGAAGCTTTCTTT
TRBJ2-3 | few | NA | TRBV29-1 | CSVVWGHSSTDTQYF | TGCAGCGTTGTTTGGGGGCACTCTAGCACAGATACGCAGTATTTT
TRBJ1-2 | many | NA | TRBV4-3 | CASSQDSIGGYTF | TGCGCCAGCAGCCAAGATTCGATCGGCGGCTACACCTTC
TRBJ2-7 | many | TRBD1 | TRBV18 | CASSLDRWSSYEQYF | TGTGCCAGCTCACTGGACAGGTGGAGCTCCTACGAGCAGTACTTC
TRBJ2-7 | NA | NA | TRBV5-1 | CASSLGPGVDEQYF | TGCGCCAGCAGCTTGGGTCCGGGAGTAGACGAGCAGTACTTC
TRBJ1-1 | NA | NA | TRBV3-1 | CASSHLGGTEAFF | TGTGCCAGCAGCCACTTAGGAGGCACTGAAGCTTTCTTT
TRBJ2-5 | NA | NA | TRBV5-4 | CASSLGTVQETQYF | TGTGCCAGCAGCTTGGGGACGGTACAAGAGACCCAGTACTTC
TRBJ2-1 | NA | TRBD1 | TRBV11-2 | CASRTIRDRGQEEQFF | TGTGCCAGCAGGACCATACGGGACAGGGGGCAAGAGGAGCAGTTCTTC
TRBJ2-1 | few | NA | TRBV5-5 | CASSLEVRGTEQFF | TGTGCCAGCAGCTTGGAGGTACGGGGGACTGAGCAGTTCTTC
TRBJ1-2 | NA | NA | TRBV20-1 | CSAREGGVGYGYTF | TGCAGTGCTAGAGAGGGGGGCGTAGGCTATGGCTACACCTTC
TRBJ1-5 | NA | NA | TRBV2 | CASSGESHQPQHF | TGTGCCAGCAGTGGAGAGAGCCATCAGCCCCAGCATTTT
TRBJ2-2 | many | NA | TRBV5-1 | CASSVGVEAGELFF | TGCGCCAGCAGCGTCGGGGTGGAGGCCGGGGAGCTGTTTTTT
TRBJ2-3 | NA | NA | TRBV6-5 | CASRTSISQYF | TGTGCCAGCAGAACTAGTATTTCGCAGTATTTT
TRBJ2-7 | few | TRBD2 | TRBV3-1 | CASSPASGGAYEQYF | TGTGCCAGCAGCCCCGCTAGCGGGGGTGCGTACGAGCAGTACTTC
TRBJ1-5 | few | NA | TRBV10-3 | CAISESGGSNQPQHF | TGTGCCATCAGTGAGTCGGGCGGTAGCAATCAGCCCCAGCATTTT
TRBJ2-5 | many | TRBD2 | TRBV7-2 | CASSLALAGGQETQYF | TGTGCCAGCAGCTTAGCTCTAGCGGGGGGTCAAGAGACCCAGTACTTC
TRBJ2-1 | few | NA | TRBV12-5 | CASGLVGSGQGRIGEQFF | TGTGCTAGTGGTTTGGTAGGTTCAGGGCAGGGGAGGATCGGTGAGCAGTTCTTC
TRBJ2-6 | many | TRBD1 | TRBV7-9 | CASSSWDRGMSGANVLTF | TGTGCCAGCAGCTCTTGGGACAGGGGTATGTCTGGGGCCAACGTCCTGACTTTC
TRBJ2-3 | many | TRBD1 | TRBV30 | CAGHTGQRTDTQYF | TGTGCCGGACATACGGGACAGCGCACAGATACGCAGTATTTT
TRBJ2-3 | many | TRBD2 | TRBV7-9 | CASSLGTLAEPVDTQYF | TGTGCCAGCAGCTTAGGGACACTAGCGGAACCCGTAGATACGCAGTATTTT
TRBJ1-2 | few | NA | TRBV10-3 | CAISAPIRRDYGYTF | TGTGCCATCAGTGCTCCGATAAGGCGGGACTATGGCTACACCTTC
TRBJ1-1 | NA | TRBD1 | TRBV7-8 | CASKTGTANTEAFF | TGTGCCAGCAAAACCGGGACAGCGAACACTGAAGCTTTCTTT
TRBJ1-1 | few | NA | TRBV6-6 | CASRLDSSNTEAFF | TGTGCCAGCAGATTAGACAGTTCCAACACTGAAGCTTTCTTT
TRBJ1-2 | NA | NA | TRBV12-3/TRBV12-4 | CASSYAGIYGYTF | TGTGCCAGCAGTTATGCAGGGATCTATGGCTACACCTTC
TRBJ2-3 | many | NA | TRBV7-2 | CASSLRPSAGTDTQYF | TGTGCCAGCAGCTTACGACCTTCAGCGGGTACAGATACGCAGTATTTT
TRBJ2-5 | many | TRBD2 | TRBV4-2 | CASSQEIVAGQETQYF | TGTGCCAGCAGCCAAGAAATAGTAGCGGGACAAGAGACCCAGTACTTC
TRBJ1-3 | few | TRBD1 | TRBV12-3/TRBV12-4 | CASGLQGYGNTIYF | TGTGCCAGCGGACTACAGGGGTACGGAAACACCATATATTTT
TRBJ1-4 | NA | NA | TRBV20-1 | CSASLREWGEKLFF | TGCAGTGCTAGCCTCAGGGAGTGGGGTGAAAAACTGTTTTTT
TRBJ2-3 | few | NA | TRBV6-2/TRBV6-3 | CASRDPLDTQYF | TGTGCCAGCAGAGACCCCCTGGATACGCAGTATTTT
TRBJ1-5 | NA | TRBD1 | TRBV18 | CASSLGTGQSNQPQHF | TGTGCCAGCTCACTAGGGACAGGCCAAAGCAATCAGCCCCAGCATTTT
TRBJ1-2 | many | TRBD1 | TRBV12-3/TRBV12-4 | CASNGGTGEHYGYTF | TGTGCCAGCAACGGGGGGACAGGGGAGCACTATGGCTACACCTTC
TRBJ1-2 | few | TRBD1 | TRBV5-1 | CASSLISLRDRAGYTF | TGCGCCAGCAGCTTGATCTCACTTAGGGACAGGGCTGGCTACACCTTC
TRBJ2-5 | many | NA | TRBV7-9 | CASSGETQYF | TGTGCCAGCAGCGGGGAGACCCAGTACTTC
TRBJ2-4 | few | NA | TRBV7-2 | CASSLGQAGFGKNIQYF | TGTGCCAGCAGCTTAGGGCAGGCGGGATTTGGCAAAAACATTCAGTACTTC
TRBJ2-1 | many | NA | TRBV20-1 | CSAREGREQFF | TGCAGTGCTAGAGAAGGCAGGGAGCAGTTCTTC